The source of this T cell receptor (beta chain) is a study of identical twins. Germline CDR1 and CDR2: SGHVS and FQNEAQ. The V and J ends lost 5 bases and 3 bases, in that order; junction bases with no gene match: 3. This CDR3 has 14 amino acids. As to this clonotype: Its antigen is unknown.

General study results and limits: Diverse VJ usage suggested most zero-insertion clonotypes were not invariant T cells.

TCRdb independently ran MiXCR on the 5' RACE reads; one entry per CDR3 protein. The data show some 230,000 distinct CDR3 sequences, with under 8.5% seen just once and about 14% held by the top ten. These data also formed part of another study, on T cells expressing NK-cell markers. That investigation notes: Within several experiments, an anti-gamma-delta TCR antibody kept the sorting limited to alpha-beta TCR T cells.

This sequence was found in a woman younger than 35 in good health. The chain joins TRBV7-8 to TRBJ2-7, with TRBD2 identical over 11 bases. Sequencing used CD8+ T cells sorted from blood. CDR3 in DNA: TGTGCCAGCAGCGGGACTAGCGGTTACTACGAGCAGTACTTC. Its protein product is CASSGTSGYYEQYF.